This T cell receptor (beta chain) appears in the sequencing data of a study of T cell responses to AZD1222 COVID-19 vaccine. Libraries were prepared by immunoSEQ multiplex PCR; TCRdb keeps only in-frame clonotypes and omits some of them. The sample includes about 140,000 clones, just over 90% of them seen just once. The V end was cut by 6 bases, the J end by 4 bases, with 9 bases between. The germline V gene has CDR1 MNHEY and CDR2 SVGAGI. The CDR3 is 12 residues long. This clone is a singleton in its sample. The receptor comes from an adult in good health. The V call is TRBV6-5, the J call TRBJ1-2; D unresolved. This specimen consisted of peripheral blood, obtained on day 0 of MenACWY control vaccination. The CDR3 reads CASRELRYGYTF. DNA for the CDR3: TGTGCCAGCAGGGAGCTGCGCTATGGCTACACCTTC.